Ten or more counts support the clone carrying this T cell receptor beta chain. The sample belongs to a study of blood T cells in healthy people across ages. Alongside a J-beta primer mix, a sample-barcoded 5' primer served in a second PCR lasting about 7 to 11 cycles. TCRdb called the 5' RACE reads again in MiXCR, with one record for every CDR3 protein. The sample carries about 640,000 distinct CDR3 sequences, approximately 30% recorded once. The amount of total RNA extracted per sample was at least 5.5 micrograms. The CDR3 loop spans 16 amino acids. Germline V lookup: CDR1 SGHVS, CDR2 FQNEAQ. Trimming took 5 bases from V and 4 from J; bases not matched to a gene: 11.

The TCR originated in a woman of 80 years or more in good health. Sequencing was carried out using blood. J is TRBJ1-5 and V is TRBV7-8; the match to TRBD1 covers 7 bases. The CDR3 DNA reads as TGTGCCAGCAGCGAGAGCCAAGGGGGCGCGAATCAGCCCCAGCATTTT. Translated: CASSESQGGANQPQHF. The entire variable domain, with the rest obtained from reference TRBV7-8 and TRBJ1-5, is as follows: GAGVSQSPRYKVAKRGQDVALRCDPISGHVSLFWYQQALGQGPEFLTYFQNEAQLDKSGLPSDRFFAERPEGSVSTLKIQRTQQEDSAVYLCASSESQGGANQPQHFGDGTRLSIL.